This T cell receptor (beta chain) comes out of a study of T cells after yellow fever vaccination. Study-wide results and caveats: A secondary response was less intense yet reached its peak sooner, at day 5 versus 15. The booster saw the reappearance of most primary-vaccination clones (more than 95% CD4, roughly 90% CD8).

Template-switching 5'RACE yielded the TCR cDNA; a universal primer site and UMIs were added in the process. TCRdb recomputed calls from the 5' RACE reads with MiXCR, one row per CDR3 protein. The sample lists 150,000 or so distinct CDR3 sequences; 5% to 7.5% were seen once. This clonotype occurred many times. Its specificity is unknown. V lost 1 base to trimming and J lost 3 bases; unmatched junction nucleotides: 9. Germline CDR1 and CDR2: SQVTM and ANQGSEA. The length of the CDR3 is 15 residues. The clonotype comes from a man younger than 40 who received the YFV17D yellow fever vaccine. Sequencing used CD4+ T cells sorted from PBMCs, obtained 10 days after the yellow fever booster vaccination. The chain links TRBV29-1 to TRBJ2-7; 7 bases line up with TRBD1. The CDR3 sequence is CSVEGTGTNYYEQYF. The DNA for the CDR3 is TGCAGCGTTGAAGGGACAGGCACCAATTACTACGAGCAGTACTTC.